Each of the 23 T cell receptor beta chains below was sequenced from the same sample in a study of cytomegalovirus exposure and HLA in healthy donors. PCR primers comprised 60 Vbeta and 13 Jbeta primers. Data came from immunoSEQ multiplex PCR; TCRdb stores just in-frame clones and leaves some out. Of around 210,000 clones in the sample, around 78% were seen once. Specimen: PBMCs. The receptors here all came from a boy younger than 18 in good health and CMV-seronegative.

CDR3 in amino acids: CASSLRLNNEQFF. In DNA, the CDR3 is TGTGCCAGCAGCTTGCGCCTAAACAATGAGCAGTTCTTC. The chain employs TRBV5-4 and TRBJ2-1; D gene uncertain. Germline loops: CDR1 SGHNT, CDR2 YYREEE (reference sequence). The V gene lost 1 base and the J gene lost 5 bases, with 7 bases spanning the gap. The CDR3 consists of 13 residues.

This rearrangement joins TRBV4-2 to TRBJ2-1; TRBD1 agrees at 7 bases. J gave up 0 bases and V 1 base, and 6 bases lay outside the gene matches. Looked up from germline, CDR1 is LGHNA and CDR2 is YNFKEQ. This CDR3 contains 17 residues. The DNA of the CDR3 is TGTGCCAGCAGCCAAGGAACCAGGGGGTCCTCCTACAATGAGCAGTTCTTC. It specifies CASSQGTRGSSYNEQFF.

This clone has a single count. V gene TRBV2 combines with J gene TRBJ2-5; a possible D gene is TRBD1 (6 bases). V was cut by 4 bases and J by 4 bases, with 19 bases left in between. Germline V gene sequence: CDR1 SNHLY, CDR2 FYNNEI. There are 16 residues in the CDR3. The CDR3 region is CASSAPTTGARETQYF. The CDR3, as DNA: TGTGCCAGCAGTGCACCGACGACAGGCGCACGAGAGACCCAGTACTTC.

This chain links TRBV11-2 with TRBJ1-2, with 8 nucleotides matching TRBD1. CDR3 length: 18 residues. The V and J ends lost 5 bases and 0 bases, in that order; junction bases with no gene match: 14. In germline, CDR1 is SGHAT, CDR2 FQNNGV. The CDR3 is CASSNLRGLKAANYGYTF. CDR3 coding DNA: TGTGCCAGCAGCAATCTCAGGGGGCTCAAAGCGGCTAACTATGGCTACACCTTC.

CDR3 nucleotides: TGCAGCGTGGCGGGCGGTAAACAGGGAGGGGATACGCAGTATTTT. It specifies CSVAGGKQGGDTQYF. The rearrangement joins TRBV29-1 to TRBJ2-3; a weak D match, TRBD2 (7 bases). Trimming cost V 6 bases and J 6 bases, with 22 bases left between them. CDR3 length: 15 residues. Germline V gives CDR1 SQVTM, CDR2 ANQGSEA.

This chain joins TRBV6-5 and TRBJ1-2, with 8 bases aligning to TRBD1. V shed 5 bases and J 8 bases; nucleotides not matched to a gene: 10. Germline lookup yields CDR1 MNHEY and CDR2 SVGAGI. The CDR3 has 14 residues. As DNA, the CDR3 is TGTGCCAGCAGTGCGGACAGGGCGACGCGAGGCTACACCTTC. Its protein product is CASSADRATRGYTF.

This chain uses TRBV7-9 with TRBJ2-7; 8 bases map to TRBD1. The CDR3 spans 14 residues. The V and J ends lost 5 bases and 0 bases, in that order; junction bases with no gene match: 3. The germline V gene encodes CDR1 SEHNR and CDR2 FQNEAQ (reference sequence). CDR3 residues: CASSPQGGSYEQYF. The CDR3, as DNA: TGTGCCAGCAGCCCACAGGGGGGCTCCTACGAGCAGTACTTC.

A single count supports this clone. J is TRBJ1-2 and V is TRBV30, with a possible D match to TRBD1 (5 bases). From germline, CDR1 is GTSNPN and CDR2 SVGIG (reference sequence). This CDR3 spans 13 amino acids. Between the trimmed V and J ends, which lost 1 base and 5 bases, there was a span of 11 bases. The CDR3 loop is CAWSADRKYGYTF. CDR3 coding DNA: TGTGCCTGGAGTGCAGACAGAAAATATGGCTACACCTTC.

J is TRBJ2-7 and V is TRBV11-3, with 10 positions matching TRBD2. The CDR3 runs to 18 residues. V shed 0 bases, J shed 3 bases, and the junction held 11 bases outside the gene matches. CDR1 is SGHNT, CDR2 YENEEA, per germline. This chain's CDR3 is CASSLDLTSGIGYYEQYF. CDR3 DNA: TGTGCCAGCAGCTTAGACCTTACTAGCGGGATCGGCTACTACGAGCAGTACTTC.

The chain is built from TRBV6-6 and TRBJ1-5, with D uncertain. This CDR3 is built from 14 residues. The germline V gene encodes CDR1 MNHNY and CDR2 SVGAGI (reference sequence). V was pared by 3 bases and J by 6 bases, with 12 bases between. CDR3 bases: TGTGCCAGCAGTTATCGGGAAGGAGGTCAGCCCCAGCATTTT. Translating it yields CASSYREGGQPQHF.

The gene calls are TRBV7-9 and TRBJ2-5; 8 bases match TRBD1. CDR1 and CDR2 from the germline V gene are SEHNR and FQNEAQ (reference sequence). The ends lost 1 base at V and 3 bases at J; junction bases unmatched: 4. The CDR3 is 15 residues long. The CDR3, as DNA: TGTGCCAGCAGCTTAGGGAGACAGGGGAAAGAGACCCAGTACTTC. Protein sequence: CASSLGRQGKETQYF.

J is TRBJ1-1 and V is TRBV29-1, with a weak D call TRBD1 (5 bases). Germline lookup yields CDR1 SQVTM and CDR2 ANQGSEA. Trimming shortened V by 8 bases and J by 1 base, and 11 bases separated the two germline ends. The CDR3 totals 12 residues. DNA for the CDR3: TGCAGCCCCGGGGGGGGGAACACTGAAGCTTTCTTT. Its translation: CSPGGGNTEAFF.

The genes are TRBV30 and TRBJ1-1; D might be TRBD1 (6 bases). The CDR3 consists of 15 residues. The germline gives CDR1 GTSNPN, CDR2 SVGIG (reference sequence). The germline V and J ends were trimmed by 3 bases and 1 base, with 15 bases remaining between them. CDR3 sequence: CAWRTWGRRNTEAFF. CDR3 sequence (DNA): TGTGCCTGGAGAACATGGGGGCGGCGGAACACTGAAGCTTTCTTT. Supplemented by reference TRBV30 and TRBJ1-1, the full variable domain reads SQTIHQWPATLVQPVGSPLSLECTVEGTSNPNLYWYRQAAGRGLQLLFYSVGIGQISSEVPQNLSASRPQDRQFILSSKKLLLSDSGFYLCAWRTWGRRNTEAFFGQGTRLTVV.

With regard to this clone: One end of the junction is discordant with germline, which a read error may explain. This same CDR3 is encoded by further DNA sequences in the sample. V is TRBV20-1 and J is TRBJ1-1, with D unclear. This CDR3 has 11 residues. Germline V lookup: CDR1 DFQATT, CDR2 SNEGSKA (reference sequence). CDR3 nucleotide sequence: TGCAGTTTAGAGGGTAACACTGAGGCTTTCTTT. It translates to CSLEGNTEAFF.

The chain recombines TRBV4-2 with TRBJ1-1; tentatively, D is TRBD1 (6 bases). Trimming cost V 5 bases and J 6 bases, with 22 bases left between them. Per the germline V gene, CDR1 is LGHNA and CDR2 is YNFKEQ. The CDR3 spans 16 residues. The CDR3 sequence is CASSAPQGRGGPEAFF. The CDR3 bases are TGTGCCAGCAGCGCACCACAGGGAAGGGGGGGCCCTGAAGCTTTCTTT.

The CDR3 sequence is CASSSALGGFYEQYF. In nucleotides, the CDR3 is TGTGCCAGCAGCTCGGCCCTTGGGGGCTTCTACGAGCAGTACTTC. The genes are TRBV7-9 and TRBJ2-7; D perhaps matches TRBD1 (6 bases). Germline-derived CDR1 and CDR2 are SEHNR and FQNEAQ (reference sequence). V was pared by 4 bases and J by 3 bases, with 16 bases between. This CDR3 has 15 amino acids.

The chain employs TRBV2 and TRBJ2-7, with 13 bases that match TRBD2. V was pared by 6 bases and J by 2 bases, with 4 bases of the junction left unmatched. This CDR3 has 15 amino acids. The germline CDR1 and CDR2 sequences are SNHLY and FYNNEI. The CDR3 region has the DNA TGTGCCAGCAGGGACACTAGCGGGAGGGCCTACGAGCAGTACTTC. Protein product: CASRDTSGRAYEQYF.

About this clone: At one end, the junction sequence differs from germline, possibly due to a read error. This specimen includes other DNA sequences encoding the same CDR3. The V gene is TRBV6-1, the J gene TRBJ1-1; 9 nucleotides agree with TRBD1. Germline V gene data show CDR1 as MNHNS and CDR2 as SASEGT. The CDR3 spans 16 residues. In DNA form, the CDR3 reads TGTGCCAGCAGGGAAAGGACAGGGGCAAGGAACACTGAAGCTTTCTTC. Protein: CASRERTGARNTEAFF.

This chain uses TRBV19 with TRBJ1-3, with unresolved D. CDR3 size: 17 residues. Trimming took 0 bases from V and 0 from J, leaving 12 bases between them. Germline V gene data show CDR1 as LNHDA and CDR2 as SQIVND (reference sequence). The DNA for the CDR3 is TGTGCCAGTAGTATAGAAGAGGAGTTGGGCTCTGGAAACACCATATATTTT. Translation gives CASSIEEELGSGNTIYF. The complete variable domain, with remaining parts taken from reference TRBV19 and TRBJ1-3, reads DGGITQSPKYLFRKEGQNVTLSCEQNLNHDAMYWYRQDPGQGLRLIYYSQIVNDFQKGDIAEGYSVSREKKESFPLTVTSAQKNPTAFYLCASSIEEELGSGNTIYFGEGSWLTVV.

The rearrangement uses TRBV6-6 and TRBJ2-1, with unresolved D. The V end lost 3 bases, the J end lost 9 bases, and 9 bases lay between the germline ends. The CDR3 spans 12 residues. Germline CDR1 is MNHNY and CDR2 is SVGAGI (reference sequence). As DNA, the CDR3 is TGTGCCAGCAGTTATGATACCGGTGAGCAGTTCTTC. This encodes CASSYDTGEQFF.

V gene TRBV27 combines with J gene TRBJ2-5, with a possible D match to TRBD1 (7 bases). V shed 3 bases and J shed 1 base, with 18 bases lying between them. The CDR3 covers 17 residues. The germline V gene has CDR1 MNHEY and CDR2 SMNVEV (reference sequence). CDR3 protein: CASSFVEAGQFQETQYF. For the CDR3, the DNA is TGTGCCAGCAGTTTTGTAGAGGCGGGACAGTTCCAAGAGACCCAGTACTTC.

The genes are TRBV4-2 and TRBJ1-2; possible D gene TRBD1, 5 bases. V lost 0 bases to trimming and J lost 8 bases, with 13 bases between them. CDR3 length: 14 residues. The germline gives CDR1 LGHNA, CDR2 YNFKEQ. This CDR3 reads CASSQDVRAGGYTF. CDR3 sequence (DNA): TGTGCCAGCAGCCAAGATGTCAGGGCAGGAGGCTACACCTTC.

The chain joins TRBV30 to TRBJ1-3; D remains unclear. The V gene lost 0 bases and the J gene lost 8 bases, with 11 bases spanning the gap. Germline CDR1 reads GTSNPN; CDR2 reads SVGIG (reference sequence). The CDR3 loop spans 13 amino acids. CDR3 bases: TGTGCCTGGAGTGTACCGGGGTCATACACCATATATTTT. It translates to CAWSVPGSYTIYF.